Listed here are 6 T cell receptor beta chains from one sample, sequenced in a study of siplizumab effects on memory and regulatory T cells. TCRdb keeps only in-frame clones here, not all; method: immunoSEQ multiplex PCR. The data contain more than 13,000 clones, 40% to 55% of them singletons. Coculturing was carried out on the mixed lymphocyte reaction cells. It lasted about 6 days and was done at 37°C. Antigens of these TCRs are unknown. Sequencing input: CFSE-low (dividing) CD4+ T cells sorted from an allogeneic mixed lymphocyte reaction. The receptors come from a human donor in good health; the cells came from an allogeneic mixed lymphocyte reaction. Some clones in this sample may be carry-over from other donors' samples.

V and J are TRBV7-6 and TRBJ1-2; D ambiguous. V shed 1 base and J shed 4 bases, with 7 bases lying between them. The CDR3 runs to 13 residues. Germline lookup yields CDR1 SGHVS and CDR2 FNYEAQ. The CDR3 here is CASSLVKTYGYTF. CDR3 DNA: TGTGCCAGCAGCTTAGTTAAGACCTATGGCTACACCTTC.

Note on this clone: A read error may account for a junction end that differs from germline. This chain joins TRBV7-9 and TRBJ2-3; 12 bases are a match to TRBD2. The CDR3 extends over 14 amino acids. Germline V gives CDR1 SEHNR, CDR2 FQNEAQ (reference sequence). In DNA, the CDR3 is TGTGCCAGCAGCCTAGCGGGAGGGACAGATACGCAGTATTTT. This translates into CASSLAGGTDTQYF.

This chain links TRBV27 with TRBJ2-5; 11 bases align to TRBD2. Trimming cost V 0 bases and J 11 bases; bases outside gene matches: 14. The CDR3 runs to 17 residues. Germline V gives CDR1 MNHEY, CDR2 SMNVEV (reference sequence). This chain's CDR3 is CASSLSVGTSGSGEQYF. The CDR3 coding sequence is TGTGCCAGCAGTTTATCGGTTGGCACTAGCGGGAGTGGTGAGCAGTACTTC.

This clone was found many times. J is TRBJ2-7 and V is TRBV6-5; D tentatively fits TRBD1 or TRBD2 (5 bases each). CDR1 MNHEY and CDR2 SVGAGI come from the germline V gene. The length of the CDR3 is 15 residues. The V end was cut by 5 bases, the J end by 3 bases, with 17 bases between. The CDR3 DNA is TGTGCCAGCAGTCGGAAGACTGGGACCCTCTACGAGCAGTACTTC. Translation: CASSRKTGTLYEQYF.

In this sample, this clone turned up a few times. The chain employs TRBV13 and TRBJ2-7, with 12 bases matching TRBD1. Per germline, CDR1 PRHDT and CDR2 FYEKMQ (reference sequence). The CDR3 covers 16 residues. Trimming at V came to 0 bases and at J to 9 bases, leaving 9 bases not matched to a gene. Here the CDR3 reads CASSLGSGTGGVGQYF. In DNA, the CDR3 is TGTGCCAGCAGCTTAGGTTCCGGGACAGGGGGCGTTGGGCAGTACTTC.

The CDR3 nucleotides are TGTGCCAGCAGGCCGAAGTTATCTGGGAGAGAGACCCAGTACTTC. Amino acids: CASRPKLSGRETQYF. V usage is TRBV6-5 and J usage is TRBJ2-5, with D possibly being TRBD2 (5 bases). Germline assignment: CDR1 MNHEY and CDR2 SVGAGI. This CDR3 contains 15 residues. Trimming left V 6 bases short and J 4 bases short, with 18 bases between.